This T cell receptor (beta chain) originates from a study of blood T cell repertoires in COVID-19. Study-level information: Acute-phase and convalescent COVID-19 samples originated in the United States, Italy and Spain. In each case, the material was cDNA or gDNA derived from T cells, B-cell-depleted T cells, or PBMCs.

Germline CDR1 is LNHNV and CDR2 is YYDKDF (reference sequence). With 0 bases removed from V and 6 bases from J, the gap between germline ends came to 15 bases. The CDR3 totals 15 residues. Per the original methods: Amplifying reference gene primers gave estimates of nucleated cell counts. TCRdb's table, derived via immunoSEQ multiplex PCR, lists solely in-frame clones and lacks some. The V and J calls and clone size were taken over from that table, and D and trimming were inferred from the DNA. The data show 150,000 or so clones, with roughly four fifths seen just once and about 1.4% held by the top ten.

The sample comprised peripheral blood. The clonotype originates from a human donor in a cohort sampled during active COVID-19. The V gene is TRBV15, the J gene TRBJ2-7, with D perhaps TRBD1 (6 bases). The CDR3 DNA sequence: TGTGCCACCAGCAGAGATCAGGGGCGAACGATCGAGCAGTACTTC. It specifies CATSRDQGRTIEQYF.